This T cell receptor (beta chain) is from a study of T-cell reconstitution after alpha-beta-depleted transplantation in children. Study-wide results and limits: One year post-transplant, T-cell counts and diversity were largely derived from T cells produced anew. Roughly two months post-transplant, alpha-beta T cells reportedly originated from several hundred graft clones that had expanded. Recipient T cells and thymic progenitors that survived were the source of the high TCRbeta diversity seen at day 60 in some patients.

The authors prepared the TCRbeta library with unique molecular identifiers. TCRdb re-called the PCR reads through MiXCR, storing one row per CDR3 protein. There are approximately 150,000 distinct CDR3 sequences in the sample; roughly 9% occur only once, and less than 20% lies in the top ten. Regarding this clonotype: Antigen: not known.

The CDR3 is made up of 15 amino acids. Germline lookup yields CDR1 SGHRS and CDR2 YFSETQ. The germline V and J ends were trimmed by 0 bases and 1 base, with 5 bases remaining between them. The rearrangement joins TRBV5-1 to TRBJ1-6; D ambiguous. The TCR sequence derives from a female patient aged 2-9 years who had a stem cell transplant for congenital amegakaryocytic thrombocytopenia, so the T cells may come from the graft donor. The sample here was PBMCs, mostly from graft donor cells, taken 180 days after TCRalphabeta/CD19-depleted stem cell transplant. Here the CDR3 reads CASSLGESYNSPLHF. The CDR3 DNA sequence: TGCGCCAGCAGCTTGGGGGAATCCTATAATTCACCCCTCCACTTT.